This T cell receptor (beta chain) comes out of a study of cytomegalovirus exposure and HLA in healthy donors. Study context: Within the Caucasian-associated ancestry cluster were roughly 81% of the roughly 430 genotyped donors. Points from the study as a whole: In a later analysis, HLA-associated TCR beta chains were more clonally expanded than equally common others. In a later analysis, TCR association rates varied by HLA locus: DRB1 most, HLA-C fewest.

Use of 60 Vbeta and 13 Jbeta primers characterized the PCR. Here immunoSEQ multiplex PCR was the method, and the copy in TCRdb shows in-frame clones only, minus some. The table includes about 140,000 clones, over 75% detected once. Trimming pared 2 bases from V and 9 bases from J, leaving 16 bases between. The length of the CDR3 is 15 residues. Germline V lookup: CDR1 MGHRA, CDR2 YSYEKL. This clone was seen only a few times. Its antigen is not known. The rearrangement links TRBV4-1 to TRBJ1-4, with D tentatively TRBD1 (5 bases). The sequence was obtained from a woman aged 40-49 years in good health and CMV-seronegative. The specimen sequenced was PBMCs. This chain's CDR3 is CASSQSTAENKKLFF. CDR3 DNA: TGCGCCAGCAGCCAATCGACAGCAGAGAATAAAAAACTGTTTTTT.